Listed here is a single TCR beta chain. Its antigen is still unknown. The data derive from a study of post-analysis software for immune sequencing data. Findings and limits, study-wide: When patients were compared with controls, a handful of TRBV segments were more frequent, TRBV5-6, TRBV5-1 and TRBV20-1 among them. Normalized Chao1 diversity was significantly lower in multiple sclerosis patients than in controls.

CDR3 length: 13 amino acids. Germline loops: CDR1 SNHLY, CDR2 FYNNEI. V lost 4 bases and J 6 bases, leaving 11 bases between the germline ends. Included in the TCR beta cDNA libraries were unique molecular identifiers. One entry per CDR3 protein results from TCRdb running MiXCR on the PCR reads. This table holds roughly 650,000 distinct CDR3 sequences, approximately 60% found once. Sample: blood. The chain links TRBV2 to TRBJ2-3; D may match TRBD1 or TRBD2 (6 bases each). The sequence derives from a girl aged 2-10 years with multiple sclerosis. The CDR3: CASSVGGFDTQYF. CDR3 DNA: TGTGCCAGCAGTGTAGGGGGGTTCGATACGCAGTATTTT.